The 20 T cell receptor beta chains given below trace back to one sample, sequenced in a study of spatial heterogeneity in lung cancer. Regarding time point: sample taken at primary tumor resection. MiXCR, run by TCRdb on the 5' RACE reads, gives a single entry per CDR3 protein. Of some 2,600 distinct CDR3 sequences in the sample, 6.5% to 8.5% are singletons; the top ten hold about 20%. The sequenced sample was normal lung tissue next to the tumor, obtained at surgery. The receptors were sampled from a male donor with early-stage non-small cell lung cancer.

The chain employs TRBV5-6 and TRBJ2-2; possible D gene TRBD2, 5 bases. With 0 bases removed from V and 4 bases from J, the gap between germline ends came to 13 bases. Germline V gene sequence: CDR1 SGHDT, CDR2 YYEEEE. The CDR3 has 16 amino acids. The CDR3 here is CASSLDSAVSTGELFF. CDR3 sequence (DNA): TGTGCCAGCAGCTTGGATAGCGCGGTCAGCACCGGGGAGCTGTTTTTT.

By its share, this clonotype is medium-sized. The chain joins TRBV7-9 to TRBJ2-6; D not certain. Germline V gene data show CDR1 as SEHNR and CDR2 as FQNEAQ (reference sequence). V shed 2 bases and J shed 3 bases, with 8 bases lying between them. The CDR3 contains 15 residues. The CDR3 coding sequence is TGTGCCAGCAGCTTATACTCAGGTGGGGCCAACGTCCTGACTTTC. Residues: CASSLYSGGANVLTF. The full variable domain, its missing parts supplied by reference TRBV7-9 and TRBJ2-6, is DTGVSQNPRHKITKRGQNVTFRCDPISEHNRLYWYRQTLGQGPEFLTYFQNEAQLEKSRLLSDRFSAERPKGSFSTLEIQRTEQGDSAMYLCASSLYSGGANVLTFGAGSRLTVL.

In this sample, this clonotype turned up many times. In DNA form, the CDR3 reads TGTGCCAGCAGCTTAGCGCTCGGACTCTACTACGAGCAGTACTTC. Its protein product is CASSLALGLYYEQYF. V is TRBV7-2 and J is TRBJ2-7; possible D gene TRBD2, 5 bases. Trimming removed 0 bases at V and 3 bases at J, with 12 bases between. Germline V lookup: CDR1 SGHTA, CDR2 FQGNSA. This CDR3 is built from 15 residues.

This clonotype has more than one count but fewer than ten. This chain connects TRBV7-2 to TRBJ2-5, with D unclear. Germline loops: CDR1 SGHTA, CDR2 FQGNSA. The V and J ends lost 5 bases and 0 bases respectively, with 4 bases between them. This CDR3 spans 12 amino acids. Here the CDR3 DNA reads TGTGCCAGCAGCCTTTACCAAGAGACCCAGTACTTC. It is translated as CASSLYQETQYF.

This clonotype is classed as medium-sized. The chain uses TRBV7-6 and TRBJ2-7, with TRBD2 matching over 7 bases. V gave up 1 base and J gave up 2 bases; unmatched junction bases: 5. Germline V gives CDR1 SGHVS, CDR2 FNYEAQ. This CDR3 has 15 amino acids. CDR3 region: CASSLDASGAYEQYF. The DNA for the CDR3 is TGTGCCAGCAGCTTAGATGCTAGCGGAGCCTACGAGCAGTACTTC.

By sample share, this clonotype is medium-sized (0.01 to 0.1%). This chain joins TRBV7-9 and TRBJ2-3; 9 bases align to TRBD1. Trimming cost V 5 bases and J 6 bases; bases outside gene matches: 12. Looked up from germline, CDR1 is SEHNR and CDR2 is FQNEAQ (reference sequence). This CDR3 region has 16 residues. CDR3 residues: CASSPAQDRGSDTQYF. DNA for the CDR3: TGTGCCAGCAGCCCCGCGCAGGACAGGGGATCCGATACGCAGTATTTT.

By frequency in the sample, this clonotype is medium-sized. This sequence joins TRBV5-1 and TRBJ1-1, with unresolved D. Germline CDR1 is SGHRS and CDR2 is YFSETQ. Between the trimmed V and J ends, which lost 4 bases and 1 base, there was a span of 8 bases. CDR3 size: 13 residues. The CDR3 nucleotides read TGCGCCAGCAGCGCGGGCCCGAACACTGAAGCTTTCTTT. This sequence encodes CASSAGPNTEAFF.

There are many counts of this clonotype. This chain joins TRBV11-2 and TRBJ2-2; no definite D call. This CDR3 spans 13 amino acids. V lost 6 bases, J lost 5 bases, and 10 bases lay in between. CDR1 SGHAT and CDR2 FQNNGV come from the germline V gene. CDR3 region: CASSRISTGELFF. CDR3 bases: TGTGCCAGCAGTAGAATATCAACCGGGGAGCTGTTTTTT.

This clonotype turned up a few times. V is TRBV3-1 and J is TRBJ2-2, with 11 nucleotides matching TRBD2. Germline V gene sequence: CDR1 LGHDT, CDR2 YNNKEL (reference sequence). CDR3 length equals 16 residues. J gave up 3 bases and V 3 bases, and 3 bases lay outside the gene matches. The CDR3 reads CASSHLLAGDTGELFF. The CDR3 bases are TGTGCCAGCAGCCACTTACTAGCGGGAGACACCGGGGAGCTGTTTTTT.

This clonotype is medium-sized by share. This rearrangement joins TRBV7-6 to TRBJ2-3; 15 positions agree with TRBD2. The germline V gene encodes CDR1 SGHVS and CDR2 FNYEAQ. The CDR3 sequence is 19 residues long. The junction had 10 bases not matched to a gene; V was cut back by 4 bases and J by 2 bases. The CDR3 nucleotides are TGTGCCAGCAGCTCCCCCAAAGGACTAGCGGGGGGGGTCACAGATACGCAGTATTTT. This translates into CASSSPKGLAGGVTDTQYF.

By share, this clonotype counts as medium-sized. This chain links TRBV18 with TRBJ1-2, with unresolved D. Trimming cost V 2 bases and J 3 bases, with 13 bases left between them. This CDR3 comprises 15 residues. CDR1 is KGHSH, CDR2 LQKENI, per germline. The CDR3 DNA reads TGTGCCAGCTCACCAAAACGCGGGCCCGACTATGGCTACACCTTC. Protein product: CASSPKRGPDYGYTF.

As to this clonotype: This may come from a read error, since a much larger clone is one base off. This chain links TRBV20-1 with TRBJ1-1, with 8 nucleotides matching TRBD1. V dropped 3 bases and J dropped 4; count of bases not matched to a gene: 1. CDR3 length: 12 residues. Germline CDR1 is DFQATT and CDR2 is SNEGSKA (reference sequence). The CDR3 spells CSARTGATEAFF. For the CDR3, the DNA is TGCAGTGCTAGGACAGGGGCCACTGAAGCTTTCTTT.

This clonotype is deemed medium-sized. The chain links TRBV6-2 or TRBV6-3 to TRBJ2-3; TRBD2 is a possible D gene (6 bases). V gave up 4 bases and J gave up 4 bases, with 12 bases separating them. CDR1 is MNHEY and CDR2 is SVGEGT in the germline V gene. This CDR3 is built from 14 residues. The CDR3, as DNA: TGTGCCAGCAGTTCCCGCGGGGACTCAGATACGCAGTATTTT. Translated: CASSSRGDSDTQYF.

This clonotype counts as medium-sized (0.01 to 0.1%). The CDR3 DNA is TGTGCCAGCAGCTTTTCGGGACAGGTTCAGTACTTC. Protein sequence: CASSFSGQVQYF. The chain carries TRBV11-2 and TRBJ2-7; 8 bases line up with TRBD1. Germline V gene lookup returns CDR1 SGHAT and CDR2 FQNNGV. Germline trimming cut 3 bases from V and 10 bases from J; bases unmatched to any gene: 5. This CDR3 has 12 amino acids.

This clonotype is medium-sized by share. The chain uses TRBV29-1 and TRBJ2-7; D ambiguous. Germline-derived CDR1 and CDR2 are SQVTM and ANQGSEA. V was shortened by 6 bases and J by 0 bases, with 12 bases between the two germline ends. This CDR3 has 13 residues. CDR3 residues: CSVQTKSSYEQYF. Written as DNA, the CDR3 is TGCAGCGTACAAACTAAGAGCTCCTACGAGCAGTACTTC.

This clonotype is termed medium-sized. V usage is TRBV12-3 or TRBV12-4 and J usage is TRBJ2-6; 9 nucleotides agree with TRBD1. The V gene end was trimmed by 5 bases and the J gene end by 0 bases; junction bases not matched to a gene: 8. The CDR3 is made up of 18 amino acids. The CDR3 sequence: CASSPSTGGHSGANVLTF. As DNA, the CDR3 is TGTGCCAGCAGTCCATCCACAGGGGGCCACTCTGGGGCCAACGTCCTGACTTTC.

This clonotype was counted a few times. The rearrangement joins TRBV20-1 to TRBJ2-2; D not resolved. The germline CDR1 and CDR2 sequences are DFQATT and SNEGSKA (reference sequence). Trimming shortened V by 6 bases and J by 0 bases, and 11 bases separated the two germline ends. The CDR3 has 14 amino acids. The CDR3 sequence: CSASRRTNTGELFF. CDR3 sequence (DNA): TGCAGTGCGTCAAGAAGGACGAACACCGGGGAGCTGTTTTTT.

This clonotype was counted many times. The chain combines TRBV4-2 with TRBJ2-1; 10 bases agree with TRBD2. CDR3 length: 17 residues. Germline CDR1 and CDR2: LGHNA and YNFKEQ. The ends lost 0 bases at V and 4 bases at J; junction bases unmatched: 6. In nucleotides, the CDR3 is TGTGCCAGCAGCCAAGATCCGGCTAGCGGGGGTTACAATGAGCAGTTCTTC. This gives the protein CASSQDPASGGYNEQFF.

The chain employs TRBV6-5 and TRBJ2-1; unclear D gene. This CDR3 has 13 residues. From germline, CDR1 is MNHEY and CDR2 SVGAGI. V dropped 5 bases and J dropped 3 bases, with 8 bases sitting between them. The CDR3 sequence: CASSPGSYNEQFF. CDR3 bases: TGTGCCAGCAGTCCGGGCAGCTACAATGAGCAGTTCTTC.

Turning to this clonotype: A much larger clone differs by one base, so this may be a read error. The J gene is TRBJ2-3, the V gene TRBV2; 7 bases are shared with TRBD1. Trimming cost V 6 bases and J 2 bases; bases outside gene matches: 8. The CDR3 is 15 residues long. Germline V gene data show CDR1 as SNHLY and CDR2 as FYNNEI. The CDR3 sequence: CASRGTVTPTDTQYF. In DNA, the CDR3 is TGTGCCAGCAGGGGGACAGTGACCCCCACAGATACGCAGTATTTT.